This T cell receptor beta chain was profiled in a study of CD8 T cells in Susac syndrome. General study results and limits: The study recognized that its TCR sequencing and HLA analysis covered a relatively small number of individuals.

Blood CD8+ and CD4+ T cells underwent high-throughput TCR beta sequencing. This CDR3 is 18 amino acids long. Germline CDR1 reads SGHTA; CDR2 reads FQGNSA. V lost 5 bases and J lost 1; bases outside the gene matches: 10. For this clonotype: The antigen is not known.

RNA in amounts of roughly 0.5 to 1 ug was reverse transcribed with random hexamers. Using its own MiXCR run on the immunoSEQ multiplex PCR reads, TCRdb lists one record per CDR3 protein. This table has 100,000 to 150,000 distinct CDR3 sequences, approximately 95% appearing once. The sequence was obtained from a human donor with multiple sclerosis. The chain uses TRBV7-2 and TRBJ2-2; 10 bases are shared with TRBD2. The sample was CD8+ T cells from PBMCs. The CDR3 sequence: CASSESVGLALNTGELFF. CDR3 coding DNA: TGTGCCAGCAGCGAGAGCGTGGGACTAGCGCTGAACACCGGGGAGCTGTTTTTT.